Each of the 13 T cell receptor beta chains below was sequenced from the same sample in a study of patients and donors after allogeneic stem cell transplantation. TCRdb processed the RT-PCR reads anew with MiXCR; each CDR3 protein has one entry. The table has approximately 250,000 distinct CDR3 sequences, around an eighth seen once; the top ten hold around 10%. Sequenced material: blood, either unsorted or a sorted T cell fraction (not recorded which). These receptors all come from a human donor who was either an allogeneic HSCT recipient or a stem cell or donor lymphocyte infusion donor (not recorded which). It is not recorded whose cells these are; they may come from a transplant donor.

The rearrangement links TRBV20-1 to TRBJ2-7; 8 nucleotides align to TRBD1. The CDR3 runs 13 residues. Per germline, CDR1 DFQATT and CDR2 SNEGSKA (reference sequence). V lost 1 base, J lost 9 bases, and 8 bases stayed unmatched. The CDR3 nucleotides read TGCAGTGCTAGAGGGGGGGACAGGATTGGGCAGTACTTC. Its protein product is CSARGGDRIGQYF.

This sequence joins TRBV7-9 and TRBJ1-4; tentatively, D is TRBD1 (5 bases). The CDR3 length is 17 residues. Per the germline V gene, CDR1 is SEHNR and CDR2 is FQNEAQ (reference sequence). Trimming left V 5 bases short and J 0 bases short, with 16 bases between. In DNA, the CDR3 is TGTGCCAGCAGCCGTGGAGGGGCCGGGGCAACTAATGAAAAACTGTTTTTT. Translated: CASSRGGAGATNEKLFF.

This clonotype was seen a few times. The rearrangement links TRBV19 to TRBJ2-5; unclear D gene. The CDR3 runs 12 residues. The germline CDR1 and CDR2 sequences are LNHDA and SQIVND (reference sequence). Trimming cost V 6 bases and J 6 bases, with 11 bases left between them. The CDR3 reads CASRNSGKTQYF. The CDR3 DNA reads TGTGCCAGTAGAAATTCCGGAAAGACCCAGTACTTC.

This clonotype appeared many times. CDR3 DNA: TGTGCCAGCAGCACTACCTACGAGCAGTACTTC. The encoded protein is CASSTTYEQYF. V and J are TRBV2 and TRBJ2-7; D unclear. CDR1 and CDR2 from the germline V gene are SNHLY and FYNNEI. Trimming took off 6 bases at V and 2 bases at J, with 5 bases between the two ends. The CDR3 consists of 11 residues. Looking up the rest from reference TRBV2 and TRBJ2-7 gives the full variable domain: EPEVTQTPSHQVTQMGQEVILRCVPISNHLYFYWYRQILGQKVEFLVSFYNNEISEKSEIFDDQFSVERPDGSNFTLKIRSTKLEDSAMYFCASSTTYEQYFGPGTRLTVT.

This clonotype was counted a few times. The V gene is TRBV6-1, the J gene TRBJ2-1; 11 bases map to TRBD1. Germline assignment: CDR1 MNHNS and CDR2 SASEGT. The CDR3 sequence is 15 residues long. J lost 10 bases, V lost 2 bases, and 7 bases had no gene match. In nucleotides, the CDR3 is TGTGCCAGCAGTGAACTAGGACAGGGGGCTGGGGAGCAGTTCTTC. As protein: CASSELGQGAGEQFF.

This clonotype was detected ten times or more. The chain combines TRBV12-3 or TRBV12-4 with TRBJ1-5; 10 bases line up with TRBD1. Trimming cost V 6 bases and J 10 bases; bases outside gene matches: 9. The CDR3 runs 14 residues. The CDR3 DNA is TGTGCCAGCAGCAAAGGGACAGGGGAGGGCCCCCAGCATTTT. It codes for CASSKGTGEGPQHF.

The chain employs TRBV5-6 and TRBJ2-5; 9 bases fit TRBD1. The germline V gene encodes CDR1 SGHDT and CDR2 YYEEEE. Germline trimming cut 5 bases from V and 0 bases from J; bases unmatched to any gene: 5. This CDR3 contains 15 residues. The CDR3 reads CASRGQGFNQETQYF. The CDR3 DNA follows: TGTGCCAGCAGAGGACAGGGGTTTAACCAAGAGACCCAGTACTTC.

This clonotype turned up a few times. The chain employs TRBV7-2 and TRBJ2-2; D is perhaps TRBD2 (6 bases). This CDR3 has 15 residues. The germline V gene has CDR1 SGHTA and CDR2 FQGNSA. V was shortened by 3 bases and J by 8 bases, with 16 bases between the two germline ends. Here the CDR3 DNA reads TGTGCCAGCAGCTTTGGGGGGAAACATTCAGGGGAGCTGTTTTTT. It codes for CASSFGGKHSGELFF.

V gene TRBV7-2 combines with J gene TRBJ2-5; 7 bases agree with TRBD1. This CDR3 region has 12 residues. Trimming removed 6 bases from V and 7 bases from J; junction bases left unmatched: 5. Germline CDR1 is SGHTA and CDR2 is FQGNSA. CDR3 region: CASRGRGLTQYF. As DNA, the CDR3 is TGTGCCAGCAGAGGTAGGGGGCTGACCCAGTACTTC.

This clonotype occurred many times. The chain uses TRBV20-1 and TRBJ2-5; no definite D call. There are 13 residues in the CDR3. The germline V gene has CDR1 DFQATT and CDR2 SNEGSKA (reference sequence). With 0 bases removed from V and 3 bases from J, the gap between germline ends came to 8 bases. This CDR3 reads CSARDLNKETQYF. In DNA, the CDR3 is TGCAGTGCTAGAGATCTGAATAAAGAGACCCAGTACTTC.

This rearrangement joins TRBV7-9 to TRBJ2-1; 10 bases line up with TRBD1. This CDR3 comprises 16 residues. Germline V gene lookup returns CDR1 SEHNR and CDR2 FQNEAQ (reference sequence). Trimming took 4 bases from V and 3 from J; bases not matched to a gene: 6. The CDR3 DNA follows: TGTGCCAGCAGCTATGCGACAGGGGGCGGCTACAATGAGCAGTTCTTC. As protein: CASSYATGGGYNEQFF.

This clonotype turned up a few times. The V call is TRBV11-3, the J call TRBJ2-4; 10 bases fit TRBD1. Germline CDR1 and CDR2: SGHNT and YENEEA. The CDR3 runs to 17 residues. Losses at the gene ends were 5 bases for V and 3 bases for J; bases not matched to a gene: 10. The CDR3 reads CASSARDRGPDKNIQYF. The CDR3 DNA reads TGTGCCAGCAGCGCAAGAGACAGGGGGCCGGACAAAAACATTCAGTACTTC.

This clonotype has only a few counts. The chain has TRBV7-8 and TRBJ2-7; 10 nucleotides match TRBD1. The CDR3 length is 16 residues. V dropped 1 base and J dropped 2; count of bases not matched to a gene: 5. CDR1 is SGHVS and CDR2 is FQNEAQ in the germline V gene. The CDR3 bases are TGTGCCAGCAGCTTAGAACCGGGACAGGGGACCTACGAGCAGTACTTC. Its protein is CASSLEPGQGTYEQYF.